Listed here is a single T cell receptor beta chain. Its antigen is as yet unknown. These data are taken from a study of beta chain features in type 1 diabetes. Points from the study as a whole: Cells expressing TCR highly could be over-represented by cDNA sequencing.

Sequenced material consisted of expressed TCRB transcripts (all of the isolated RNA was reverse transcribed). TCRdb keeps only in-frame clones here, not all; method: immunoSEQ multiplex PCR. The table lists 240,000 or so clones, 68% of them singletons. Populations isolated by sorting all had purity greater than 95%. The CDR3 spans 14 residues. Per germline, CDR1 MNHEY and CDR2 SVGAGI. Deletions cut 7 bases from V and 4 bases from J, with 16 bases between. The specimen sequenced was naive CD4+ T cells from blood. The rearrangement links TRBV6-5 to TRBJ1-1, with D hard to call. This receptor was obtained from a man aged 30-40 years in good health. The CDR3 here is CASTPPGKGTEAFF. CDR3 nucleotide sequence: TGTGCCAGCACCCCCCCCGGGAAGGGCACTGAAGCTTTCTTT.